The table lists the clone carrying this TCR beta chain with many counts. Its target is unknown. Other DNA sequences in this specimen translate into the identical CDR3. All of the isolated RNA was reverse transcribed, so expressed TCRB transcripts were sequenced. Each sample of naive, central memory or regulatory T cells had, on average, roughly 3.6 million reads. Profiling relied on immunoSEQ multiplex PCR, and the TCRdb table lists in-frame clones only, not all of them. The profile covers about 320,000 clones, with approximately 15% appearing a single time and about 6.7% taken by the ten largest. Trimming took 6 bases from V and 4 from J, leaving 6 bases between them. The CDR3 runs to 11 residues. Germline assignment: CDR1 SQVTM and CDR2 ANQGSEA. Once sorted, every population was more than 98% pure. The source of the sample is a study of beta chain features in type 1 diabetes. Overall study findings and caveats: Patients' naive, central memory and regulatory TCRB repertoires appeared more alike than those of healthy donors. Using cDNA template may skew counts toward highly expressing activated cells.

The chain is built from TRBV29-1 and TRBJ1-4; D is uncertain. The sample was central memory CD4+ T cells from blood. The sequence was collected from a man younger than 40 in good health. CDR3 in DNA: TGCAGCGTGGCCCTTAATGAAAAACTGTTTTTT. Translating gives CSVALNEKLFF.